This TCR beta chain stems from a study of cytomegalovirus exposure and HLA in healthy donors. Trimming cost V 0 bases and J 4 bases; bases outside gene matches: 7. Germline loops: CDR1 SGHRS, CDR2 YFSETQ. This CDR3 is 17 amino acids long. This clone was counted only a few times. Researchers ran the PCR with 60 Vbeta and 13 Jbeta primers. Profiled with immunoSEQ multiplex PCR; TCRdb holds only in-frame clones, not every one. Among about 200,000 clones listed, almost 85% were seen once. The TCR originated in a woman aged 45-65 years in good health and CMV-seronegative. V gene TRBV5-1 combines with J gene TRBJ2-5, with 12 bases matching TRBD2. The material sequenced was PBMCs. The CDR3 coding sequence is TGCGCCAGCAGCTTGGGGAGGACTAGCGGGATGGGAGAGACCCAGTACTTC. It translates to CASSLGRTSGMGETQYF.